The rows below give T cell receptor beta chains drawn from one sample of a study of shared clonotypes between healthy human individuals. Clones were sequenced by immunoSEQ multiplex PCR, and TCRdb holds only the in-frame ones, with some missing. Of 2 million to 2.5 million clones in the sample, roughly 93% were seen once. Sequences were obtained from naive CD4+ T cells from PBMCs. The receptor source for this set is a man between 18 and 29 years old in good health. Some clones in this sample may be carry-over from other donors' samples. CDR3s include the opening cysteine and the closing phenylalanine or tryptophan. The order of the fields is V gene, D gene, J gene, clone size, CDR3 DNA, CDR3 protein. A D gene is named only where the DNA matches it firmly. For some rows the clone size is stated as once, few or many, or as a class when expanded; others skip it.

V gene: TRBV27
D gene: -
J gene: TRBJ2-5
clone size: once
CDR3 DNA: TGTGCCAGCAGTTTATCGGCTAGACCCCAAGAGACCCAGTACTTC
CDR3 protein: CASSLSARPQETQYF

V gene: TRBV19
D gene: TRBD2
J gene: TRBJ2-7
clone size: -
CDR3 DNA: TGTGCCAGTAGTGTCTCGGGACTAGCGGGAGGGCCTCGAACCTACGAGCAGTACTTC
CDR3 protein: CASSVSGLAGGPRTYEQYF

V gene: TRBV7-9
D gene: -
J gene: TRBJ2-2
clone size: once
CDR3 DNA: TGTGCCAGCAGCTCCCGCCCGGGCCCTAACACCGGGGAGCTGTTTTTT
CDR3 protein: CASSSRPGPNTGELFF

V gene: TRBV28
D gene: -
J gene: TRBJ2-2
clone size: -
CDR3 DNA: TGTGCCAGCAGTTTGGGGACAGGGGAGCTGTTTTTT
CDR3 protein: CASSLGTGELFF

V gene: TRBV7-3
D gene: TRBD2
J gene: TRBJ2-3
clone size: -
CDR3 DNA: TGTGCCAGCAGCTCGGGACTAGCGGGAGATACGCAGTATTTT
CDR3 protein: CASSSGLAGDTQYF

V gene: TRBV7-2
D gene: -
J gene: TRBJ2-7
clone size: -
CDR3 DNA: TGTGCCAGCAGCTTCGGCGGGGCCGGCGAGCAGTACTTC
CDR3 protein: CASSFGGAGEQYF

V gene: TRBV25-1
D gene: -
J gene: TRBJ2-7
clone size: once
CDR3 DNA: TGTGCCAGCAGTGATCAGGGGAGAAGGGGAGCCTACGAGCAGTACTTC
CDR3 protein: CASSDQGRRGAYEQYF

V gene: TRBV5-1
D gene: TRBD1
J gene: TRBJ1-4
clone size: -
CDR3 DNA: TGCGCCAGCAGCCTCGGCGCAGGGGGCGCAACTAATGAAAAACTGTTTTTT
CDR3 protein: CASSLGAGGATNEKLFF

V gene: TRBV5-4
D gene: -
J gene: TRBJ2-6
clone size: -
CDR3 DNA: TGTGCCAGCAGCTTGGGTCTCACCTCTGGGGCCAACGTCCTGACTTTC
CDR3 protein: CASSLGLTSGANVLTF

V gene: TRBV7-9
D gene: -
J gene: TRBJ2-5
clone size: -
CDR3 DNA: TGTGCCAGCAGCTTAGCAGGGTTGGGGGAGACCCAGTACTTC
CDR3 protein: CASSLAGLGETQYF

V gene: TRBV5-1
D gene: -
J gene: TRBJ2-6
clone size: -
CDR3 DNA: TGCGCCAGCAGCCCCAACAGATTCTCTGGGGCCAACGTCCTGACTTTC
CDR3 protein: CASSPNRFSGANVLTF

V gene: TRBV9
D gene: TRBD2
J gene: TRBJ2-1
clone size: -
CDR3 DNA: TGTGCCAGCGCACTAGCGGTTTACAATGAGCAGTTCTTC
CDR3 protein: CASALAVYNEQFF

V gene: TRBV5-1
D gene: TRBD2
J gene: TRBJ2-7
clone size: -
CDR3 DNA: TGCGCCAGCAGCTTGGAACTAGCGGGAACCGAGCAGTACTTC
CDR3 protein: CASSLELAGTEQYF

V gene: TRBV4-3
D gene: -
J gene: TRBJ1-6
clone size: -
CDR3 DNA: TGCGCCAGCAGCCAAGTAAGGCAGAATTCACCCCTCCACTTT
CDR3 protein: CASSQVRQNSPLHF

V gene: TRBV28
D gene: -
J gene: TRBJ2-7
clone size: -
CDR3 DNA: TGTGCCAGCAGCCTATCAGGGGCAGTTCCCTACGAGCAGTACTTC
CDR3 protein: CASSLSGAVPYEQYF

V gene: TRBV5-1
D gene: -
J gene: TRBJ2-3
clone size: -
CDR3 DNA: TGCGCCAGCAGCGAGCAAGGGGCACGAACAGATACGCAGTATTTT
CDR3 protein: CASSEQGARTDTQYF

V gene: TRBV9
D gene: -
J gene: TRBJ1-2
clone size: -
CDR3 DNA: TGTGCCAGCAGCGCAAAAACCCTCGGTTTAGGTGGCTACACCTTC
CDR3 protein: CASSAKTLGLGGYTF

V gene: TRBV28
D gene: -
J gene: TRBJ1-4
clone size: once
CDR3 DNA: TGTGCCAGCAGTTTCAGGCCAGGGGTAAATGAAAAACTGTTTTTT
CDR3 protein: CASSFRPGVNEKLFF

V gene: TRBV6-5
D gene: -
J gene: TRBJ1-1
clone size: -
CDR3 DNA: TGTGCCAGCAGTTGGGGCCCCGGGAAGTTCACTGAAGCTTTCTTT
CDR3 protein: CASSWGPGKFTEAFF

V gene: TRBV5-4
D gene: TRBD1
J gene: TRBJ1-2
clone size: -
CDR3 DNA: TGTGCCAGCAGCTTTGACAGGGGTCATGGCTACACCTTC
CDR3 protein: CASSFDRGHGYTF

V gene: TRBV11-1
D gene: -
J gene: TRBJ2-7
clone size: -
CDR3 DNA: TGTGCCAGCAGTCGGGACTCTGTTCACGAGCAGTACTTC
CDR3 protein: CASSRDSVHEQYF

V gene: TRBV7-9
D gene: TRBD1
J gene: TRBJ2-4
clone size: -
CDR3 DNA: TGTGCCAGCAGCCGCGGACAGGGCGACATTCAGTACTTC
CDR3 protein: CASSRGQGDIQYF

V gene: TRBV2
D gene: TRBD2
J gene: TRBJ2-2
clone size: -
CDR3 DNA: TGTGCCAGCAGTGAACTGGGAGGACTAGCGCCGACCGGGGAGCTGTTTTTT
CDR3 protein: CASSELGGLAPTGELFF

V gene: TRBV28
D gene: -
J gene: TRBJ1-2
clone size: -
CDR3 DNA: TGTGCCAGCAGTTTCTCTGGGGGCGCGGGCTATGGCTACACCTTC
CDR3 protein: CASSFSGGAGYGYTF

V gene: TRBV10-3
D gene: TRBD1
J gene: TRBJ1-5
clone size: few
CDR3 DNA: TGTGCCATCAGTGAACAAGGACAGGGGAGCAATCAGCCCCAGCATTTT
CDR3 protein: CAISEQGQGSNQPQHF

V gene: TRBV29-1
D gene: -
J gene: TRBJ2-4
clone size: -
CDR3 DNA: TGCAGCGCCCAGGAAAGTTCAGGGGCCAAAAACATTCAGTACTTC
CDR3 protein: CSAQESSGAKNIQYF

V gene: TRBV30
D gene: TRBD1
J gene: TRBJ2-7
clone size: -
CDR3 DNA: TGTGCCTGGAGTCGTGGGGACAGCTACGAGCAGTACTTC
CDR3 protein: CAWSRGDSYEQYF

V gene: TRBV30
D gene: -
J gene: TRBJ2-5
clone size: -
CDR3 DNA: TGTGCCTGGATCCTACCGGGGTGGGGTGGGACCCAGTACTTC
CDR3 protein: CAWILPGWGGTQYF

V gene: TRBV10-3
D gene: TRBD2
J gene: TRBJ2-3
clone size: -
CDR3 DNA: TGTGCCACCGGACTAGCACCAACCACAGATACGCAGTATTTT
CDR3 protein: CATGLAPTTDTQYF

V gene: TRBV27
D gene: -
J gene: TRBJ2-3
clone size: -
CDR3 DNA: TGTGCCAGCAGTTTCGCGGAAACTAGCACAGATACGCAGTATTTT
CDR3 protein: CASSFAETSTDTQYF

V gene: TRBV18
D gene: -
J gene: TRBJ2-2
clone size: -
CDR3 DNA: TGTGCCAGCTCAACGAGCGGCTCCACCGGGGAGCTGTTTTTT
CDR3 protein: CASSTSGSTGELFF

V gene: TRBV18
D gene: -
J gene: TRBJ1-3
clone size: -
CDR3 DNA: TGTGCCAGCTCACCACCAAGGACACTCTCTGGAAACACCATATATTTT
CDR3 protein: CASSPPRTLSGNTIYF

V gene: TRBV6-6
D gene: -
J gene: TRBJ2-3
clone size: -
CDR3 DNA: TGTGCCAGCAGTCCCCAAGTCCCGGGAACGCAGTATTTT
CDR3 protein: CASSPQVPGTQYF

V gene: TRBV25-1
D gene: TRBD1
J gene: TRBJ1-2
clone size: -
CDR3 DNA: TGTGCCAGCAGTGACAGGGGGGGGGTCTATGGCTACACCTTC
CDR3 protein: CASSDRGGVYGYTF

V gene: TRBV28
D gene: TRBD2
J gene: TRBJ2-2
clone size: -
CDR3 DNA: TGTGCCAGCAGTGGCGGGGGGAAGAACACCGGGGAGCTGTTTTTT
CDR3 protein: CASSGGGKNTGELFF

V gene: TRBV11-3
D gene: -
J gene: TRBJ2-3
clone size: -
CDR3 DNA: TGTGCCAGCAGCTTAGATGGGGGGCCTGATACGCAGTATTTT
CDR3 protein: CASSLDGGPDTQYF

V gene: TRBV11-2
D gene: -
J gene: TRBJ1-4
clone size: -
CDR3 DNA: TGTGCCAGCAGCTTAGCCCTTAAGGAAAAACTGTTTTTT
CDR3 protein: CASSLALKEKLFF

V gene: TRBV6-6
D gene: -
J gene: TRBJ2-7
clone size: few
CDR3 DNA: TGTGCCAGCGCCGGGACACCCTACGAGCAGTACTTC
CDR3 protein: CASAGTPYEQYF

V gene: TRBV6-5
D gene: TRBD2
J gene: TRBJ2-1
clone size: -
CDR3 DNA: TGTGCCAGCACCGGACCGGGGGGCAATGAGCAGTTCTTC
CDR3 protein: CASTGPGGNEQFF

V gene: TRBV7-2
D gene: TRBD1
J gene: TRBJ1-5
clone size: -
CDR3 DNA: TGTGCCAGCAGCCTTGACAGGGGGCGATCTGGGCAGCCCCAGCATTTT
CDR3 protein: CASSLDRGRSGQPQHF

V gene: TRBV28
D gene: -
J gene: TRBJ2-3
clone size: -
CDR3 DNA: TGTGCCAGCAGTATAGAGGTAGAGGCAGATACGCAGTATTTT
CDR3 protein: CASSIEVEADTQYF

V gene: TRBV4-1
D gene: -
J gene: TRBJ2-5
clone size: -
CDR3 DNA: TGCGCCAGCAGCCAAGGTGTCAAACTCCAAGAGACCCAGTACTTC
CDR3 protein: CASSQGVKLQETQYF

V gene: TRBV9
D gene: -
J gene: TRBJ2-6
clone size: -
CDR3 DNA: TGTGCCAGCTCCCCGGTCCGCTCTGGGGCCAACGTCCTGACTTTC
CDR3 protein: CASSPVRSGANVLTF

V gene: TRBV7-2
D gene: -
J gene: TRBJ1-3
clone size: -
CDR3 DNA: TGTGCCAGCAGCTTAGTTCGGGGGCCTGGAAACACCATATATTTT
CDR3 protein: CASSLVRGPGNTIYF

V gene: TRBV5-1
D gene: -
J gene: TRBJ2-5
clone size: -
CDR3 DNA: TGCGCCAGCAGCATAAATGGTGCTTATATGGTGGAGACCCAGTACTTC
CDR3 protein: CASSINGAYMVETQYF

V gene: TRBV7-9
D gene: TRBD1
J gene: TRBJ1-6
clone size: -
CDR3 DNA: TGTGCCAGCAGCCAGACAGGGAATAATTCACCCCTCCACTTT
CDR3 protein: CASSQTGNNSPLHF

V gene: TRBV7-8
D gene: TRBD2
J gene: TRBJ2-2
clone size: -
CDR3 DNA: TGTGCCAGCAGGGACGGTGGGTCGGGACTAGCGGGAGTTTCCGGGGAGCTGTTTTTT
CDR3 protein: CASRDGGSGLAGVSGELFF

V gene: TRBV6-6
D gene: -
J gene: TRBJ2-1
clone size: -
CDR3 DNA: TGTGCCACCCGGGACGTCCTCTCCTACAATGAGCAGTTCTTC
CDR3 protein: CATRDVLSYNEQFF

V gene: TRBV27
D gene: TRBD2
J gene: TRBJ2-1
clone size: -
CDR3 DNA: TGTGCCAGCAGCAGTTTTGGGACTACAGGCTACAATGAGCAGTTCTTC
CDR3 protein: CASSSFGTTGYNEQFF

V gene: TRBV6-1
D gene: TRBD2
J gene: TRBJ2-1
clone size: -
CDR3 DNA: TGTGCCAGCAGTACCCAGCGGGAGCACTACAATGAGCAGTTCTTC
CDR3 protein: CASSTQREHYNEQFF